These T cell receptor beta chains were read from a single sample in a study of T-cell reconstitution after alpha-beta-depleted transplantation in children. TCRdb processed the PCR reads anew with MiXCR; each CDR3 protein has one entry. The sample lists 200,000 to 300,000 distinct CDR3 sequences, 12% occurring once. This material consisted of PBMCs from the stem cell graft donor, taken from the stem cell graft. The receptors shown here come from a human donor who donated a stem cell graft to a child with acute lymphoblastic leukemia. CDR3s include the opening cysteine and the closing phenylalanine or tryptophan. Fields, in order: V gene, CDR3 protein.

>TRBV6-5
CASSYSGGTGDEQYF
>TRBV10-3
CAISRTEDNQPQHF
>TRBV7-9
CASSPRQGNTQYF
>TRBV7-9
CASRHGQGTDGYTF
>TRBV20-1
CSAYPSSGATDETQYF
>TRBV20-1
CSARGDGGSRKETQYF
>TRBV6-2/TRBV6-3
CASSYGTSGTNEQFF
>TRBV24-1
CATSAGVNSPLHF
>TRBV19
CASRTKVLMNTEAFF
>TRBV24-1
CATRGQGSYNEQFF
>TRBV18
CASSLIQGTGENEKLFF
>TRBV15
CATSRVGSYNEQFF
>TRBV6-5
CASSYSSGVYEQYF
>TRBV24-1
CATSDSDNEQFF
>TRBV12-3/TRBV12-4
CASSLRESSYEQYF
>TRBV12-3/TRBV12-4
CASSPRTGGVGEAFF
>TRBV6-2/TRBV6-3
CASSPRVEHTGELFF
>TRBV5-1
CASRLAGGSHTDTQYF
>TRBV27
CASSFGRVGTEAFF
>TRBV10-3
CAITSESSGNTIYF
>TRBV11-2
CASSSRHPDTQYF
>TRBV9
CASSVGGGANEQFF
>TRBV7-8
CASSLVRGRGYTDTQYF
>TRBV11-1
CASSGWTGTGYLRDIQYF
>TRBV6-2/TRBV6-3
CASSYQGLGGELFF
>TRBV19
CASSSDSRNSGANVLTF
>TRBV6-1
CASSESRGTDTQYF
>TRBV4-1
CASSRGGSPDTQYF